The T cell receptor (beta chain) under discussion was sequenced for a study of blood T cell repertoires in COVID-19 (dated by TCRdb to the early 2020s). Broadly, across the study: Samples from collaborators originated in the United States, Italy and Spain and spanned both the acute and convalescent phases of COVID-19. The sample metadata nearly always contained a de-identified subject ID, COVID-19 status, age in years and sex. Where available, HLA class I and class II types were obtained from metadata supplied by the sample provider rather than from assay-based typing. The repertoires were released in a freely available public database intended as a resource for research on the immune response to SARS-CoV-2. The samples were drawn from the first 160 participants of the ongoing ImmuneRACE study and from under 1,500 subjects provided by 6 global collaborators. Subjects who had been exposed to COVID-19, were actively infected with it, or had recovered from it provided the deeply sampled blood TCRbeta repertoires that made up the dataset. The material from the prospective study consisted of cDNA or gDNA derived from T cells, B-cell-depleted T cells, or PBMCs. General findings and caveats noted by the study authors: How much clinical and demographic metadata was included differed by source and by participant, and the metadata was provided uncurated.

Participants in the prospective study were enrolled through a virtual design, were aged roughly 18 to 90 years, and lived in roughly 24 United States geographic areas. Cohort assignment in the prospective study relied on participant-reported clinical history from a screening survey and a study questionnaire. Recovered participants in ImmuneRACE Cohort 3 were defined by two consecutive negative NP/OP PCR tests, clearance by a healthcare professional, or resolution of symptoms. Each participant in the prospective study had whole blood, serum and a nasopharyngeal or oropharyngeal swab collected by mobile phlebotomists. Over a roughly 2-month period, participants in the prospective study had the option of providing additional blood draws and questionnaires. Blood samples from the prospective study were shipped frozen or at room temperature prior to DNA extraction. For this chain, trimming is 3 bases at the V end and 6 bases at the J end, and the number of junction bases without a gene match is 5. Measured from the cysteine to the phenylalanine, the CDR3 is 14 residues long. CDR3 DNA only is kept here, 42 bases in frame from base 1. For CDR1 and CDR2, the germline V gene lists LGHNT and FRNRAP.

TCRbeta CDR3 regions were amplified from genomic DNA using the immunoSEQ Assay, a bias-controlled multiplex PCR. The authors processed their data as follows. The number of nucleated cells in each sample was estimated from the amplification of reference gene primers within the assay. Sequence reads were collapsed and filtered to measure the absolute abundance of every unique TCRbeta CDR3 rearrangement. For each sample, productive Simpson clonality was calculated by taking the square root of Simpson's diversity index across productive rearrangements. TCRdb took over this immuneACCESS table, retaining in-frame rearrangements with V and J assigned. Such tables are incomplete; in checked studies, under half of the missing clones stem from an unresolved V gene, and the remainder is unexplained. Clone size and V and J calls were adopted from that table, with D and trimming inferred from the DNA. Across this sample there are a few hundred thousand clones, with 80% to 90% seen only once. Approximately 1.9% of the sample lies in the top ten.

This clone was picked up a small number of times. Its binding antigen is unknown. The input lacks base qualities; no much larger clone sits a single base away. The source of this sequence is a woman aged 50 to 60 who had recovered from COVID-19. The chain couples TRBV12-5 to TRBJ2-7; 10 junctional bases match TRBD1. The sequencing input was PBMCs or T cells enriched from blood (not recorded which). The sequenced DNA is TGTGCTAGTGGTTTAAGACAGGGGGCTCCCGAGCAGTACTTC. Its product reads: CASGLRQGAPEQYF.